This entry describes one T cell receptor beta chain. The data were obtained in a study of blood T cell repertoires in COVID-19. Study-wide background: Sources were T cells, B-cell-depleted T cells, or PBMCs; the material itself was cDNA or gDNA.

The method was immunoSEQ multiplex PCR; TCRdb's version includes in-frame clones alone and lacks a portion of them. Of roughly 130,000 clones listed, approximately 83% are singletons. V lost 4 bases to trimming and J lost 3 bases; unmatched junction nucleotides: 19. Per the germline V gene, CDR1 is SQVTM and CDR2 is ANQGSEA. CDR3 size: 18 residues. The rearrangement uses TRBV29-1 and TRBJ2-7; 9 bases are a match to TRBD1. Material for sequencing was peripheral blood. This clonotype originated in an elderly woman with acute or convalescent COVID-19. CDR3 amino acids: CSVVRDRALQGADYEQYF. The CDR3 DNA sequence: TGCAGCGTTGTACGGGACAGGGCCCTTCAGGGCGCTGACTACGAGCAGTACTTC.